The rows below give T cell receptor beta chains drawn from one sample of a study of identical twins. Each CDR3 protein is one row after TCRdb ran MiXCR on the 5' RACE reads. The sample shows 650,000 to 750,000 distinct CDR3 sequences, less than 25% of them seen only once. These data were likewise used in another study, on T cells expressing NK-cell markers.

Sequenced: PBMCs. Source of these receptors: a woman aged 18-30 years in good health. Each CDR3 is given with its conserved first and last residue. The order of the fields is D gene, CDR3 length, V gene, clone size, J gene, CDR3 DNA, CDR3 protein. The D gene is left open where the match is weak. Clone size, where shown, is once, few, many, or a class for clones that have expanded.

>-|12|TRBV5-1|-|TRBJ2-7
TGCGCCAGCAGCTTGGAAGGGGGGCAGCAGTACTTC
CASSLEGGQQYF
>TRBD1|14|TRBV5-1|-|TRBJ2-7
TGCGCCAGCAGCGAACGGGACAGGGGCTACGAGCAGTACTTC
CASSERDRGYEQYF
>TRBD2|16|TRBV6-1|-|TRBJ2-1
TGTGCCAGCAGTATCCACCTCGGGACTATCTACAATGAGCAGTTCTTC
CASSIHLGTIYNEQFF
>-|14|TRBV9|-|TRBJ2-3
TGTGCCAGCAGCGCTAGCCCGTGGGCAGATACGCAGTATTTT
CASSASPWADTQYF
>-|14|TRBV21-1|-|TRBJ2-1
TGTGCCAGCAGCCTTCGCCCCCGGTGGAGTGAGCAGTTCTTC
CASSLRPRWSEQFF
>-|13|TRBV20-1|-|TRBJ2-3
TGCAGCCCCTTGGGACATGGGACAGATACGCAGTATTTT
CSPLGHGTDTQYF
>TRBD2|13|TRBV12-3/TRBV12-4|-|TRBJ2-2
TGTGCCTCAGACCGGGGGGACACCGGGGAGCTGTTTTTT
CASDRGDTGELFF
>-|17|TRBV11-2|-|TRBJ2-2
TGTGCCAGCAGCTTAGCAGACCCCTATTCGAACACCGGGGAGCTGTTTTTT
CASSLADPYSNTGELFF
>TRBD1|16|TRBV6-5|-|TRBJ2-2
TGTGCCAGCAGTTACGGGACAGGGAGGGGCACCGGGGAGCTGTTTTTT
CASSYGTGRGTGELFF
>-|15|TRBV7-2|-|TRBJ2-3
TGTGCCAGCAGCTCCTTGGGTTGGGGTGCAGATACGCAGTATTTT
CASSSLGWGADTQYF
>-|16|TRBV20-1|-|TRBJ2-3
TGCAGTGCTAGTCACCATTCAGCAGCGGCAACAGATACGCAGTATTTT
CSASHHSAAATDTQYF
>-|13|TRBV7-9|-|TRBJ1-3
TGTGCCAGCAGCTCCACAGATGGAAACACCATATATTTT
CASSSTDGNTIYF
>-|13|TRBV10-3|-|TRBJ2-7
TGTGCCATCAGTGACGGCAGCTCCTACGAGCAGTACTTC
CAISDGSSYEQYF
>-|13|TRBV20-1|few|TRBJ2-1
TGCAGTCCGACTAGACAGGGTTACAATGAGCAGTTCTTC
CSPTRQGYNEQFF
>TRBD2|13|TRBV7-8|-|TRBJ2-5
TGTGCCGTCCGGGCAGCGGGAGAAGAGACCCAGTACTTC
CAVRAAGEETQYF
>-|15|TRBV6-1|-|TRBJ2-7
TGTGCCAGCAGGAACTGGGGGGAAAACTCCTACGAGCAGTACTTC
CASRNWGENSYEQYF
>TRBD1|14|TRBV12-3/TRBV12-4|-|TRBJ1-2
TGTGCCAGCACCGGGACAGGGGAAGTCTATGGCTACACCTTC
CASTGTGEVYGYTF
>-|13|TRBV5-1|-|TRBJ2-7
TGCGCCAGCGGCCCTCAACCCCAGTTGGAGCAGTACTTC
CASGPQPQLEQYF
>-|17|TRBV29-1|many|TRBJ2-1
TGCAGCGTTGAAGCTTCGGGTCGGTTCTTCTCCTACAATGAGCAGTTCTTC
CSVEASGRFFSYNEQFF
>TRBD1|14|TRBV4-2|-|TRBJ2-5
TGTGCCAGCAGCCAACTCGACAGGGAAGAGACCCAGTACTTC
CASSQLDREETQYF
>-|12|TRBV12-3/TRBV12-4|few|TRBJ1-1
TGTGCCAGCAGCTTCCAGCAGGGAGTGGCTTTCTTT
CASSFQQGVAFF
>-|12|TRBV7-2|few|TRBJ2-1
TGTGCCAGCAGCTTATTCCCGACTGAGCAGTTCTTC
CASSLFPTEQFF
>TRBD1|12|TRBV29-1|many|TRBJ2-1
TGCAGCGTTGAAGTCCCGAGGGGGCAGCAGTTCTTC
CSVEVPRGQQFF
>TRBD1|14|TRBV12-3/TRBV12-4|few|TRBJ1-2
TGTGCCAGCAGCTTAGAGGGACAGATCCCCGACTACACCTTC
CASSLEGQIPDYTF
>-|14|TRBV20-1|few|TRBJ2-5
TGCAGTGCGCGAGGGGGGTCAGCCGGAGAGACCCAGTACTTC
CSARGGSAGETQYF
>-|14|TRBV5-1|many|TRBJ2-7
TGCGCCAGCAGCTTGGGGGAATTTGCCTACGAGCAGTACTTC
CASSLGEFAYEQYF
>-|14|TRBV5-1|many|TRBJ1-2
TGCGCCAGCAGCTTGGACAGAACTAACTATGGCTACACCTTC
CASSLDRTNYGYTF
>-|15|TRBV5-1|few|TRBJ1-1
TGCGCCAGCAGCTTGTCGGGCGGCCTCAACACTGAAGCTTTCTTT
CASSLSGGLNTEAFF
>-|14|TRBV12-3/TRBV12-4|-|TRBJ1-1
TGTGCCAGCAGTTTAGGGTCACAGAACACTGAAGCTTTCTTT
CASSLGSQNTEAFF
>-|15|TRBV12-3/TRBV12-4|few|TRBJ1-1
TGTGCCAGCAGTTTGCGGGAGGAGCTGGGCACTGAAGCTTTCTTT
CASSLREELGTEAFF
>-|11|TRBV6-1|-|TRBJ1-2
TGTGCCAGCAGTGAACAGGAGGGCTACACCTTC
CASSEQEGYTF
>-|17|TRBV4-1|few|TRBJ2-1
TGCGCCAGCAGCCAAGAAGTAGGATTAAGCTCCTACAATGAGCAGTTCTTC
CASSQEVGLSSYNEQFF
>-|14|TRBV7-9|few|TRBJ1-2
TGTGCCAGCAGCTCCAATCGACAGTTGGGTGGCTACACCTTC
CASSSNRQLGGYTF
>-|12|TRBV27|-|TRBJ2-1
TGTGCCAGCGGACTAACCTACAATGAGCAGTTCTTC
CASGLTYNEQFF
>TRBD1|14|TRBV7-8|-|TRBJ2-5
TGTGCCAGCAGCTCGACAGGGCGGATCGAGACCCAGTACTTC
CASSSTGRIETQYF
>-|15|TRBV5-8|-|TRBJ1-5
TGTGCCAGCAGCTGGCAGGGTTCAGGCAATCAGCCCCAGCATTTT
CASSWQGSGNQPQHF
>-|13|TRBV20-1|-|TRBJ1-1
TGCAGTGCTACAACAACAGAGGGCACTGAAGCTTTCTTT
CSATTTEGTEAFF
>TRBD1|14|TRBV15|few|TRBJ1-2
TGTGCCACCAGCCCGGAACGAGGGACAGGTGGCTACACCTTC
CATSPERGTGGYTF
>-|13|TRBV15|-|TRBJ2-3
TGTGCCACCACAGGGGTCTCCACAGATACGCAGTATTTT
CATTGVSTDTQYF
>TRBD2|15|TRBV7-2|-|TRBJ2-1
TGTGCCAGCAGCTTAACTAGCGCTCCCTACAATGAGCAGTTCTTC
CASSLTSAPYNEQFF
>-|13|TRBV5-1|-|TRBJ2-4
TGCGCCAGCAGCTTGGCGGGGGCGGGAATTCAGTACTTC
CASSLAGAGIQYF
>-|12|TRBV12-3/TRBV12-4|few|TRBJ1-1
TGTGCCAGCACACTCGAGACTTTCCAAGCTTTCTTT
CASTLETFQAFF
>-|12|TRBV24-1|many|TRBJ1-2
TGTGCCACCAGTGATTTGGGGGGTGGCTACACCTTC
CATSDLGGGYTF
>-|11|TRBV6-5|-|TRBJ2-1
TGTGCCAGCAGTTACGGTCATGAGCAGTTCTTC
CASSYGHEQFF